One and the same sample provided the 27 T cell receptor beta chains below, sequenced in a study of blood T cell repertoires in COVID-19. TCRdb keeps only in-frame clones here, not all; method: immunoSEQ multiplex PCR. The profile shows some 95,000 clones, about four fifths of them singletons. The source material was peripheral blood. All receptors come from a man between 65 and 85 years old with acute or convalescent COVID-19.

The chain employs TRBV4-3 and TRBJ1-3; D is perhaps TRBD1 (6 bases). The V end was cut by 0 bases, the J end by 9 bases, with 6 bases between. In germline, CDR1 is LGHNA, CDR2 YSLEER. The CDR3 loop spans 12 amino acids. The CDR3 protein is CASSQEGGTIYF. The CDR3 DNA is TGCGCCAGCAGCCAAGAAGGGGGCACCATATATTTT.

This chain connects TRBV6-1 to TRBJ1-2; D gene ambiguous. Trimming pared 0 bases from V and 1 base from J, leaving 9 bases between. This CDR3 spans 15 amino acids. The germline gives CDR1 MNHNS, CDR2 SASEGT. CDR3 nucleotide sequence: TGTGCCAGCAGTGAAGCTCTCGGAGATAACTATGGCTACACCTTC. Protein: CASSEALGDNYGYTF.

As DNA, the CDR3 is TGTGCCAGTAGCGCTTCGACAGGGGCGTTTAACTATGGCTACACCTTC. Translation: CASSASTGAFNYGYTF. The gene calls are TRBV19 and TRBJ1-2; 8 positions agree with TRBD1. From germline, CDR1 is LNHDA and CDR2 SQIVND (reference sequence). The CDR3 covers 16 residues. V gave up 6 bases and J gave up 1 base; unmatched junction bases: 10.

The DNA for the CDR3 is TGTGCCAGCAGCTTACCAGCGGGACAGGGGATAACCGGGGAGCTGTTTTTT. Translating gives CASSLPAGQGITGELFF. V and J are TRBV7-9 and TRBJ2-2; the match to TRBD1 covers 10 bases. CDR1 and CDR2 (germline): SEHNR, FQNEAQ (reference sequence). Trimming removed 2 bases from V and 5 bases from J; junction bases left unmatched: 8. The CDR3 is made up of 17 amino acids.

Written as DNA, the CDR3 is TGTGCCAGCAGTTACACCATCGCCACTATCTCCTACGAGCAGTACTTC. This sequence encodes CASSYTIATISYEQYF. V gene TRBV6-2 or TRBV6-3 combines with J gene TRBJ2-7; D is unresolved. This CDR3 spans 16 amino acids. Germline loops: CDR1 MNHEY, CDR2 SVGEGT. Trimming removed 2 bases at V and 0 bases at J, with 14 bases between.

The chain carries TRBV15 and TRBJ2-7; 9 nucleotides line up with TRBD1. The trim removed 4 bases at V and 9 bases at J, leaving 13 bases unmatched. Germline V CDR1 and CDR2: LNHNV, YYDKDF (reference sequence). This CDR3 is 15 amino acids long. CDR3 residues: CATSTPGQGLSVQYF. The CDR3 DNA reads TGTGCCACCAGCACCCCGGGACAGGGACTATCTGTGCAGTACTTC.

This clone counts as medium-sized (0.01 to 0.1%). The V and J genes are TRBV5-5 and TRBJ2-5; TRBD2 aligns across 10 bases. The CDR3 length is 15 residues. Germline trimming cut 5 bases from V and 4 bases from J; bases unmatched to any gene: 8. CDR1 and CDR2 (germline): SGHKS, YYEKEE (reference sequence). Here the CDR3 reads CASSYDLAGGETQYF. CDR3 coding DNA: TGTGCCAGCAGTTATGACTTAGCGGGGGGAGAGACCCAGTACTTC.

CDR3 loop: CASRPRDRAYEQYF. Written as DNA, the CDR3 is TGTGCCAGCAGACCGAGGGACAGGGCCTACGAGCAGTACTTC. The V and J genes are TRBV27 and TRBJ2-7; TRBD1 aligns across 9 bases. Germline CDR1 is MNHEY and CDR2 is SMNVEV (reference sequence). V was pared by 6 bases and J by 2 bases, with 5 bases of the junction left unmatched. This CDR3 spans 14 amino acids.

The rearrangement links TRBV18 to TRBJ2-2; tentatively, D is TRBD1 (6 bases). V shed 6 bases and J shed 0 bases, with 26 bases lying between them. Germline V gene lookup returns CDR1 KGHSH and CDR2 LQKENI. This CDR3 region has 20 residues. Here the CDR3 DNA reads TGTGCCAGCTCCCCCAGAACAGGGACACGAGGACCCCCGAACACCGGGGAGCTGTTTTTT. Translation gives CASSPRTGTRGPPNTGELFF.

CDR3 amino acids: CASSRGQVNSGNTIYF. The CDR3 DNA follows: TGCGCCAGCAGTCGTGGACAGGTGAACTCTGGAAACACCATATATTTT. V and J are TRBV23-1 and TRBJ1-3; 7 bases agree with TRBD1. TRBV23-1 is flagged as an ORF with uncertain function. V dropped 4 bases and J dropped 0; count of bases not matched to a gene: 6. This CDR3 has 16 residues.

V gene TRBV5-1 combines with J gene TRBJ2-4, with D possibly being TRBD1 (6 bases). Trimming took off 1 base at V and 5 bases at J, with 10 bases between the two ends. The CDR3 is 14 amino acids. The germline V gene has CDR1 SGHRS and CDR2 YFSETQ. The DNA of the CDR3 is TGCGCCAGCAGCTTGTCCGCAGGGGAAAACATTCAGTACTTC. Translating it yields CASSLSAGENIQYF.

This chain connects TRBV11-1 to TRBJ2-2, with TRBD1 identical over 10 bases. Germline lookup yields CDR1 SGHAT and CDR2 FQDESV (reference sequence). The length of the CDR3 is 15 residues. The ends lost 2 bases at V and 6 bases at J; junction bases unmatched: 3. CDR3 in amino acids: CASSLYGTGAGELFF. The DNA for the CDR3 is TGTGCCAGCAGCTTATATGGGACAGGGGCCGGGGAGCTGTTTTTT.

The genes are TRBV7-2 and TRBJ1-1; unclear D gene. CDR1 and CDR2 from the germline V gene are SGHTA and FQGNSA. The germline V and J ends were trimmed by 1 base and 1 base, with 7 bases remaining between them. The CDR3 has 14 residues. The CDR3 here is CASSLEAGNTEAFF. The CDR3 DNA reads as TGTGCCAGCAGCTTAGAGGCAGGGAACACTGAAGCTTTCTTT.

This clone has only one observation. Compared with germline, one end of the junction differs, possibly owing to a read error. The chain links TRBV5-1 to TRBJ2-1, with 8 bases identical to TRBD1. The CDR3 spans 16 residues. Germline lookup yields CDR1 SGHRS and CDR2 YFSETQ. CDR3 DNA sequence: TGCGCCAGCAGCTTGGAAGGTCCAGGGGGCTACTATGAGCAGTTCTTC. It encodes CASSLEGPGGYYEQFF.

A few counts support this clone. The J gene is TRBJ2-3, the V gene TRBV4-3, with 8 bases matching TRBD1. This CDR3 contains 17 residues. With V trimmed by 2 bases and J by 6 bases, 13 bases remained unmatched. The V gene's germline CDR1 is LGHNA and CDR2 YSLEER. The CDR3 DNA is TGCGCCAGCAGCCAACTAACTGGGACAGGTTCACGGGATACGCAGTATTTT. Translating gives CASSQLTGTGSRDTQYF.

The CDR3 DNA follows: TGTGCCAGCAGTTTTAGGGCCTTGGAGGTTGATGGCTACACCTTC. Its protein product is CASSFRALEVDGYTF. This chain connects TRBV27 to TRBJ1-2; D uncertain. Between the trimmed V and J ends, which lost 3 bases and 6 bases, there was a span of 17 bases. Germline V gene lookup returns CDR1 MNHEY and CDR2 SMNVEV (reference sequence). This CDR3 is built from 15 residues.

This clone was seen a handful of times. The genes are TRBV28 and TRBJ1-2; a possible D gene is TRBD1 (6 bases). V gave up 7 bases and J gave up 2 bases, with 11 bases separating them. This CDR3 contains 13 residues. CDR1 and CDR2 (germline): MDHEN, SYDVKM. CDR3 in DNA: TGTGCCAGCATGGGGGGGCGGAACTATGGCTACACCTTC. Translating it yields CASMGGRNYGYTF.

The CDR3 region has the DNA TGTGCCAGCAGCACCGGACTAGCGGGAGTCACCGGGGAGCTGTTTTTT. Its translation is CASSTGLAGVTGELFF. V gene TRBV9 combines with J gene TRBJ2-2, with 13 bases lining up with TRBD2. Germline V CDR1 and CDR2: SGDLS, YYNGEE. This CDR3 is 16 amino acids long. With V trimmed by 4 bases and J by 4 bases, 4 bases remained unmatched.

CDR3 region: CASSQERGSAAREQFF. In DNA form, the CDR3 reads TGCGCCAGCAGCCAAGAGCGTGGGAGCGCAGCTCGGGAGCAGTTCTTC. This chain joins TRBV4-1 and TRBJ2-1, with D possibly being TRBD2 (5 bases). Trimming shortened V by 0 bases and J by 10 bases, and 19 bases separated the two germline ends. This CDR3 region has 16 residues. The germline CDR1 and CDR2 sequences are MGHRA and YSYEKL.

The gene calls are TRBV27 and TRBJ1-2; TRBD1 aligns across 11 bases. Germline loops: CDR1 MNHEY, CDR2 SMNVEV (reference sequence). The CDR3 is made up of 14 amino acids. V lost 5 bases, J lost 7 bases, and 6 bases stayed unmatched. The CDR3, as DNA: TGTGCCAGCAGTCAGGACAGGGGGCTAGGTGGCTACACCTTC. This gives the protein CASSQDRGLGGYTF.

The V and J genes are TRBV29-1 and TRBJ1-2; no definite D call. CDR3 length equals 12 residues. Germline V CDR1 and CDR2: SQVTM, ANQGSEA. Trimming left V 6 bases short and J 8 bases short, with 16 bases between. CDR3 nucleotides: TGCAGCGTCGCCACGAGGGTCGAGGGCTACACCTTC. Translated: CSVATRVEGYTF.

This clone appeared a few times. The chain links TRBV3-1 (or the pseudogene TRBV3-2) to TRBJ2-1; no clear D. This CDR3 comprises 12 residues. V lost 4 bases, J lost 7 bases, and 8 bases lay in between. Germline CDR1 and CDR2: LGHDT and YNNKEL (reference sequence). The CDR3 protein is CASSRSGNEQFF. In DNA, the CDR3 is TGTGCCAGCAGCCGTTCCGGGAATGAGCAGTTCTTC.

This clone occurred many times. As DNA, the CDR3 is TGTGCCAGCAGTTCTCAAGGGGTCCCCGGGGAGCTGTTTTTT. It translates to CASSSQGVPGELFF. The chain joins TRBV6-6 to TRBJ2-2; the D gene is possibly TRBD1 (5 bases). The germline V gene encodes CDR1 MNHNY and CDR2 SVGAGI (reference sequence). The CDR3 totals 14 residues. The germline V and J ends were trimmed by 4 bases and 6 bases, with 12 bases remaining between them.

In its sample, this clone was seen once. For the CDR3, the DNA is TGTGCCATCAGTGATGTGAGGGATGAAAAACTGTTTTTT. It encodes CAISDVRDEKLFF. The chain links TRBV10-3 to TRBJ1-4; D unclear. CDR1 and CDR2 (germline): ENHRY, SYGVKD. This CDR3 region has 13 residues. V shed 3 bases and J shed 6 bases, with 8 bases lying between them.

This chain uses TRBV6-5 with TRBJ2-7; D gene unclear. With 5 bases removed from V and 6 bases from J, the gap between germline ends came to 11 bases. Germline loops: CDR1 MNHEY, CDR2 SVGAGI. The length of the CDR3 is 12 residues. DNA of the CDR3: TGTGCCAGCAGTCCCAACTCTCGCGAGCAGTACTTC. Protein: CASSPNSREQYF.

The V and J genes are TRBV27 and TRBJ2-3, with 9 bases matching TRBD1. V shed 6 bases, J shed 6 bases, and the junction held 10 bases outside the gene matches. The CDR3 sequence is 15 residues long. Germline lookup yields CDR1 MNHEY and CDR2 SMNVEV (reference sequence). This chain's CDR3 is CASSRTYGQGDTQYF. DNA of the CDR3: TGTGCCAGCAGCCGAACCTATGGACAGGGGGATACGCAGTATTTT.

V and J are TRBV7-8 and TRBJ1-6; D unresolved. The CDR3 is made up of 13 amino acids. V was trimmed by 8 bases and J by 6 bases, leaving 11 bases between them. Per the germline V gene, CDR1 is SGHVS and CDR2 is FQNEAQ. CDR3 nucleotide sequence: TGTGCCAGCGGGGAGGGTGTTAATTCACCCCTCCACTTT. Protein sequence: CASGEGVNSPLHF.